This T cell receptor beta chain came from a study of blood T cell repertoires in COVID-19. At the level of the study: The United States, Italy and Spain provided the acute and convalescent COVID-19 samples. Sources were T cells, B-cell-depleted T cells, or PBMCs; the material itself was cDNA or gDNA.

This table comes from immunoSEQ multiplex PCR, and its TCRdb copy is limited to in-frame clones, with some not included. Counted here are about 55,000 clones, over 75% occurring once; the ten biggest clones make up approximately 11%. V was shortened by 2 bases and J by 10 bases, with 6 bases between the two germline ends. This CDR3 has 11 amino acids. Germline CDR1 PRHDT, CDR2 FYEKMQ (reference sequence). What was sequenced was peripheral blood. The receptor's source is a human donor in a cohort sampled during active COVID-19. The chain is built from TRBV13 and TRBJ2-1; D is unresolved. The CDR3 bases are TGTGCCAGCAGCTTATTGTCGGAGCAGTTCTTC. Its translation is CASSLLSEQFF.